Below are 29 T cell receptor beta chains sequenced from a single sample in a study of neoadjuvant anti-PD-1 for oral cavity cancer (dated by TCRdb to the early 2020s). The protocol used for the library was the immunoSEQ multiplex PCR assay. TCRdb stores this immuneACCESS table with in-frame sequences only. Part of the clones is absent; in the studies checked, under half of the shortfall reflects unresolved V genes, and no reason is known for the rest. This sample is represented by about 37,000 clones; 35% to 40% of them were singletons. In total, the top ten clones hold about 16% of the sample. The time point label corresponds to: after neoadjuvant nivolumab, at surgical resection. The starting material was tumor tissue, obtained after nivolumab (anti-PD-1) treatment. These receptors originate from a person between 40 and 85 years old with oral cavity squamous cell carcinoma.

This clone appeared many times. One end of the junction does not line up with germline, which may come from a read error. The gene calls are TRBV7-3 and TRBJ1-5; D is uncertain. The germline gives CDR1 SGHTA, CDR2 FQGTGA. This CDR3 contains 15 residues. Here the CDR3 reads CASSQARGINQPQHF. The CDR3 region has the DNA TGCGCCAGCAGCCAAGCTCGGGGAATTAATCAGCCCCAGCATTTT.

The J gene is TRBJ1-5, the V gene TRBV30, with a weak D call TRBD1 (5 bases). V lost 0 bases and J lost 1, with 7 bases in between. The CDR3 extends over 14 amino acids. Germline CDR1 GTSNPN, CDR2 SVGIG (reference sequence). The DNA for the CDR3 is TGTGCCTGGAGTGTAGGGGCAAGCAATCAGCCCCAGCATTTT. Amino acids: CAWSVGASNQPQHF. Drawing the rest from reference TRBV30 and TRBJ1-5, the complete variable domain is SQTIHQWPATLVQPVGSPLSLECTVEGTSNPNLYWYRQAAGRGLQLLFYSVGIGQISSEVPQNLSASRPQDRQFILSSKKLLLSDSGFYLCAWSVGASNQPQHFGDGTRLSIL.

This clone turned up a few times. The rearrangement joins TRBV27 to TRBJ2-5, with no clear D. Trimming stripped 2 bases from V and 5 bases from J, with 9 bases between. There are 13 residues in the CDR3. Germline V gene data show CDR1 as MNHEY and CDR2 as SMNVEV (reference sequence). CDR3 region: CASSLGRRETQYF. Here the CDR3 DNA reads TGTGCCAGCAGTTTAGGCCGAAGGGAGACCCAGTACTTC.

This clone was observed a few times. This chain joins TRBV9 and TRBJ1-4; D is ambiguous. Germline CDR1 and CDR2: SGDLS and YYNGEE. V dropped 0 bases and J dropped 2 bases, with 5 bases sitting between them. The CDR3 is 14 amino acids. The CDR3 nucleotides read TGTGCCAGCAGCGTAGCGGGGACTAATGAAAAACTGTTTTTT. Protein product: CASSVAGTNEKLFF.

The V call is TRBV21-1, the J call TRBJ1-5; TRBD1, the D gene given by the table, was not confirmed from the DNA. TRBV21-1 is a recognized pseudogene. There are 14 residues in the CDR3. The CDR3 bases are TGTGCCAGCAGCAAACGAAGGGGAAATCAGCCCCAGCATTTT. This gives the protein CASSKRRGNQPQHF.

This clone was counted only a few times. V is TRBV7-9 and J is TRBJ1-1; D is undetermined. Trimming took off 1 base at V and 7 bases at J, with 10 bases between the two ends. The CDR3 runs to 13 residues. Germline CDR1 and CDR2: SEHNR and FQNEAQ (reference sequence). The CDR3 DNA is TGTGCCAGCAGCTTAGAGCTTACATTTGAAGCTTTCTTT. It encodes CASSLELTFEAFF.

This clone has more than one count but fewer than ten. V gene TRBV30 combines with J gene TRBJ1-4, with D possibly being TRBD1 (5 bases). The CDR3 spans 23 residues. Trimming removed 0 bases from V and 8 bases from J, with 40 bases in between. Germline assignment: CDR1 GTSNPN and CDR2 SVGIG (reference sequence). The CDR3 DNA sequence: TGTGCCTGGAGTGTACGTCCGACCCGCCTGCAGCGGGGGGGAGTAGATGATTTAGAAAAACTGTTTTTT. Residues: CAWSVRPTRLQRGGVDDLEKLFF.

The CDR3 DNA is TGTGCCAGCAGCGGCAGGGCTGCTAAGCAGTACTTC. The encoded protein is CASSGRAAKQYF. The rearrangement joins TRBV2 to TRBJ2-7; D is possibly TRBD1 (5 bases). V lost 6 bases to trimming and J lost 8 bases, with 14 bases between them. The germline V gene encodes CDR1 SNHLY and CDR2 FYNNEI. This CDR3 spans 12 amino acids.

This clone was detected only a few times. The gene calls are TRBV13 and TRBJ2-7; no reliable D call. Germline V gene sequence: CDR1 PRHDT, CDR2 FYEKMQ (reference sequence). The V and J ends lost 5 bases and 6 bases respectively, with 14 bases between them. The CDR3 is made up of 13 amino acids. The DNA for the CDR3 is TGTGCCAGCAGCCCCCCGGTCGTTCGCGAGCAGTACTTC. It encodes CASSPPVVREQYF. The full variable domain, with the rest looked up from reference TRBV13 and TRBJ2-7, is AAGVIQSPRHLIKEKRETATLKCYPIPRHDTVYWYQQGPGQDPQFLISFYEKMQSDKGSIPDRFSAQQFSDYHSELNMSSLELGDSALYFCASSPPVVREQYFGPGTRLTVT.

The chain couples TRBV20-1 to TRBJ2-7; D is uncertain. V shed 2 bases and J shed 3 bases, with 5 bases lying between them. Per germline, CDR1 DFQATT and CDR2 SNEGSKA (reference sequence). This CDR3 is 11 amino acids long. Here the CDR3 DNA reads TGCAGTGCTAGACCACACTACGAGCAGTACTTC. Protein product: CSARPHYEQYF.

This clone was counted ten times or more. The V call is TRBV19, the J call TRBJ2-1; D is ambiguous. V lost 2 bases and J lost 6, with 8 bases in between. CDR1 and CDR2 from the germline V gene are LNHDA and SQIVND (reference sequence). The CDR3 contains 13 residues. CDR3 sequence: CASSIRRSNEQFF. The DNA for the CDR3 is TGTGCCAGTAGTATAAGGCGGAGCAATGAGCAGTTCTTC.

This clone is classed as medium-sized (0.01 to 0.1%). The CDR3 reads CASSLSGGYEQYF. DNA for the CDR3: TGTGCCAGCAGCTTAAGTGGGGGCTACGAGCAGTACTTC. V is TRBV7-3 and J is TRBJ2-7; the D gene could be TRBD1 or TRBD2 (5 bases each). The V end was cut by 1 base, the J end by 3 bases, with 7 bases between. This CDR3 is built from 13 residues. Germline CDR1 reads SGHTA; CDR2 reads FQGTGA.

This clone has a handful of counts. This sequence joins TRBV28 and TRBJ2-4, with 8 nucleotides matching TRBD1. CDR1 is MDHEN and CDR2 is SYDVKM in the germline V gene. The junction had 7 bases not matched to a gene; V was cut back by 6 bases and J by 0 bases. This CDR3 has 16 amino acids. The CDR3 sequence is CASSPTGVLAKNIQYF. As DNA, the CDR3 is TGTGCCAGCAGCCCGACAGGGGTCTTAGCCAAAAACATTCAGTACTTC. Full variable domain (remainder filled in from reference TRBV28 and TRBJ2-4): DVKVTQSSRYLVKRTGEKVFLECVQDMDHENMFWYRQDPGLGLRLIYFSYDVKMKEKGDIPEGYSVSREKKERFSLILESASTNQTSMYLCASSPTGVLAKNIQYFGAGTRLSVL.

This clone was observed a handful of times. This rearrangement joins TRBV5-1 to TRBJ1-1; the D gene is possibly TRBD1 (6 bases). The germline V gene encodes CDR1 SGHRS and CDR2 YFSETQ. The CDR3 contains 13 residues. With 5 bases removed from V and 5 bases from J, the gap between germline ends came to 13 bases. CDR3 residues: CASSQYRVTEAFF. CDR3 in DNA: TGCGCCAGCAGTCAATACAGGGTTACTGAAGCTTTCTTT.

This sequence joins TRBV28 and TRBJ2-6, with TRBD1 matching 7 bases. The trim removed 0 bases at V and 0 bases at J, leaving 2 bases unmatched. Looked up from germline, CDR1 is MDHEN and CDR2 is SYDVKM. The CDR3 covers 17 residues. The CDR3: CASSLWGQSSGANVLTF. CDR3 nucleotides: TGTGCCAGCAGTTTATGGGGACAGAGCTCTGGGGCCAACGTCCTGACTTTC.

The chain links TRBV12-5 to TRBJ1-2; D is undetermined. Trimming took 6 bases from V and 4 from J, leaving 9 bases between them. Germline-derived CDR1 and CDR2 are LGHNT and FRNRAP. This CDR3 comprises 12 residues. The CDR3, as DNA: TGTGCTAGTGGGACTGACGGCTATGGCTACACCTTC. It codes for CASGTDGYGYTF.

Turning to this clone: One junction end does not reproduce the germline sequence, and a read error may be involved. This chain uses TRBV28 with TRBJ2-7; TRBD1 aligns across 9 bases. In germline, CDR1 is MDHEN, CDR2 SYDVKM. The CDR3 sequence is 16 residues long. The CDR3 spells CASSLLTGTGSSEQYF. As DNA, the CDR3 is TGTGCCAGCAGTTTACTTACCGGGACAGGGTCCTCCGAGCAGTACTTC.

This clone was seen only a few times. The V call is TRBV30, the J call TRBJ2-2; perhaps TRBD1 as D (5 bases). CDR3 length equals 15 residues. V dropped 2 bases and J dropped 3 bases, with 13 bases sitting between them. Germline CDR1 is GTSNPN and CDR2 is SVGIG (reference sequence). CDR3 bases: TGTGCCTGGAGTCCTGGGGCCGGGTACACCGGGGAGCTGTTTTTT. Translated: CAWSPGAGYTGELFF.

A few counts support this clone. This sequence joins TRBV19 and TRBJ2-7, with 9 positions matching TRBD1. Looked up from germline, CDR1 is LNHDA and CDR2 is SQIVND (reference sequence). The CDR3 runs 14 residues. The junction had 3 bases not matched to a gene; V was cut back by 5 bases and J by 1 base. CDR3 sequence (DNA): TGTGCCAGTAGTGGGACAGGGATTTCCTACGAGCAGTACTTC. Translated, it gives CASSGTGISYEQYF.

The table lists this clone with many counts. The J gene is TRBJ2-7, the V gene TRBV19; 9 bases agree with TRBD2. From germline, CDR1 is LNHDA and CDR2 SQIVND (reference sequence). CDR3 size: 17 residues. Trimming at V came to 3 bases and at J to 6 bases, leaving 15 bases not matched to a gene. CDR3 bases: TGTGCCAGTAGTATTCGAGCGGTGGGGGGACTAGCAGTCGAGCAGTACTTC. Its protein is CASSIRAVGGLAVEQYF.

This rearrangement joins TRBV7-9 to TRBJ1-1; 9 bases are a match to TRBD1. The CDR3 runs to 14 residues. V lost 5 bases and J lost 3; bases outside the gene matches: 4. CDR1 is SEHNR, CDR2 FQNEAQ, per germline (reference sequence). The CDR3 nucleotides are TGTGCCAGCAGCCCTTGGACAGGGGACACTGAAGCTTTCTTT. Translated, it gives CASSPWTGDTEAFF.

The DNA for the CDR3 is TGTGCCAGCAGCGGGTACACTGAAGCTTTCTTT. Its translation is CASSGYTEAFF. V is TRBV28 and J is TRBJ1-1; D not certain. V was trimmed by 6 bases and J by 3 bases, leaving 5 bases between them. Looked up from germline, CDR1 is MDHEN and CDR2 is SYDVKM. The CDR3 contains 11 residues.

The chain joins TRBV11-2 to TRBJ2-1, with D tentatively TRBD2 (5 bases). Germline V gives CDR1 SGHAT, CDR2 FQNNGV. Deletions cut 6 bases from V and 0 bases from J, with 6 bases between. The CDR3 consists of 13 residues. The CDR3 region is CASSSDSYNEQFF. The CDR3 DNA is TGTGCCAGCAGTAGCGACTCCTACAATGAGCAGTTCTTC.

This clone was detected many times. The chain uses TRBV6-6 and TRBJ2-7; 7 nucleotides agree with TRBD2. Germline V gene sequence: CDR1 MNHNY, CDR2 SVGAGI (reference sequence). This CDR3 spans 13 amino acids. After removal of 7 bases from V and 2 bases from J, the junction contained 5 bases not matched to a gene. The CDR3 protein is CASTGGSAYEQYF. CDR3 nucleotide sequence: TGTGCCAGCACTGGCGGGAGTGCCTACGAGCAGTACTTC.

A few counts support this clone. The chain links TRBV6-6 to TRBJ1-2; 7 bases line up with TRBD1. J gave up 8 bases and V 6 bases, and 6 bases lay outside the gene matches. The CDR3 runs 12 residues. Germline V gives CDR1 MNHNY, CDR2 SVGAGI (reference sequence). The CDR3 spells CASRPGQSGYTF. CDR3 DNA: TGTGCCAGCAGACCGGGACAGAGCGGCTACACCTTC.

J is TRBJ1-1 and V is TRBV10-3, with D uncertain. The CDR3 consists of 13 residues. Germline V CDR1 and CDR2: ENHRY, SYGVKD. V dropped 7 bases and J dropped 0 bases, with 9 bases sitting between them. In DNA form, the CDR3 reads TGTGCCATCACCCGTGGGGTGAACACTGAAGCTTTCTTT. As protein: CAITRGVNTEAFF.

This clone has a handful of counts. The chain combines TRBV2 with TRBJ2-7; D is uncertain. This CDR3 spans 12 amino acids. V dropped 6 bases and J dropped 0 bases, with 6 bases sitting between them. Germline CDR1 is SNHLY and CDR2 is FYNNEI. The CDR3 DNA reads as TGTGCCAGCAGGGACGCCTCCTACGAGCAGTACTTC. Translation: CASRDASYEQYF.

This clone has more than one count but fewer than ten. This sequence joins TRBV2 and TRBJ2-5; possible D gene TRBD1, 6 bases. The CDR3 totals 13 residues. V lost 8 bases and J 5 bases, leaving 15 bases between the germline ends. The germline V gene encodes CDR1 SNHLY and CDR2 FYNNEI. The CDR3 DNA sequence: TGTGCCAGCTGGGGAAACAGGGAGGAGACCCAGTACTTC. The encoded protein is CASWGNREETQYF. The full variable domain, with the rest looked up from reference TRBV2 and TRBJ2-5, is EPEVTQTPSHQVTQMGQEVILRCVPISNHLYFYWYRQILGQKVEFLVSFYNNEISEKSEIFDDQFSVERPDGSNFTLKIRSTKLEDSAMYFCASWGNREETQYFGPGTRLLVL.

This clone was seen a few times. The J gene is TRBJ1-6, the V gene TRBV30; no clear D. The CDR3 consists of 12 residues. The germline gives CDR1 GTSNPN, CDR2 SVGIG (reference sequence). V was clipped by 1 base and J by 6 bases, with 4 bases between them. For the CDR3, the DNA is TGTGCCTGGAGTGAGGGTAATTCACCCCTCCACTTT. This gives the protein CAWSEGNSPLHF.